Reported below is one TCR beta chain. This clone's antigen is unknown. The input lacks base qualities; no much larger clone sits a single base away. The data belong to a study of blood T cell repertoires in COVID-19 (TCRdb year 2020). Study-wide context: Collaborator samples came from the United States, Italy and Spain and covered acute and convalescent phases of COVID-19. The prospective study material was composed of cDNA or gDNA derived from T cells, B-cell-depleted T cells, or PBMCs. Deeply sampled blood TCRbeta repertoires from subjects exposed to, actively infected with, or recovered from COVID-19 were included in the dataset. The repertoires were made available in a free public database intended to serve as a resource for research on the immune response to SARS-CoV-2. Samples were obtained from the ongoing ImmuneRACE study (first 160 participants) and from some 1,300 subjects provided by 6 global collaborators. Nearly every sample came with metadata listing a de-identified subject ID, COVID-19 status, age in years and sex. HLA class I and class II types, where available, came from metadata supplied by the sample provider rather than from assay-based typing. Broader findings and caveats from the paper: The quantity of clinical and demographic metadata differed by source and by participant and was supplied without curation.

The immunoSEQ Assay, a bias-controlled multiplex PCR, was used to amplify TCRbeta CDR3 regions from genomic DNA. Turning to the authors' computational methods: Within the assay, amplification of reference gene primers was used to estimate how many nucleated cells each sample contained. Sequence reads were collapsed and filtered to measure the absolute abundance of every unique TCRbeta CDR3 rearrangement. Productive Simpson clonality was computed per sample as the square root of Simpson's diversity index over productive rearrangements. The immuneACCESS repertoire file appears here via TCRdb, limited to in-frame rearrangements. These files lack a portion of the clones; in checked studies, under half of the deficit traces to unresolved V genes, and the cause of the others is not known. V, J and clone size are taken as reported in that table, and D and trimming were inferred from the DNA itself. The sample has 200,000 to 300,000 clones on record, about 85% of them singletons. The leading ten clones occupy approximately 7.5% of the sample.

V has 0 bases trimmed and J has 7 bases trimmed; junction bases matching no gene number 6. CDR1 LGHNA and CDR2 YNFKEQ are derived from the germline V gene. From its cysteine to its phenylalanine, the CDR3 spans 16 amino acids. Only CDR3 DNA remains: 48 bases, in frame from the first base. A second Seattle source provided samples from volunteer blood donors who had recovered from COVID-19. Each collaborating institution followed its own protocols to collect whole blood in K2EDTA tubes. For TCRbeta analysis, collaborators shipped samples as frozen whole blood, isolated PBMCs, or DNA extracted from either of those sample types.

The chain employs TRBV4-2 and TRBJ2-1; 10 nucleotides in the junction match TRBD2. The sequence was obtained from a man between 60 and 70 years old who had recovered from COVID-19. The sequenced sample consisted of peripheral blood. CDR3 protein: CASSQELAGRDNEQFF. The DNA is TGTGCCAGCAGCCAAGAACTAGCGGGGAGGGATAATGAGCAGTTCTTC.